The present T cell receptor beta chain was sequenced within a study of cytomegalovirus exposure and HLA in healthy donors. Study at large: Some 91 million unique TCRs from HLA-typed donors were held in an early release of data. General study findings and limits: Upon later analysis, TCR association rates were observed to vary by HLA locus, being highest for DRB1 and lowest for HLA-C. Cytomegalovirus status, reportedly, was diagnosed with high specificity and sensitivity by the classifier. A further, later analysis showed that HLA-associated TCR beta chains (compared with equally common others) were more clonally expanded.

V shed 3 bases and J 3 bases; nucleotides not matched to a gene: 8. This CDR3 has 17 amino acids. This clone was recorded once. Its target is unknown. The PCR ran on 60 Vbeta and 13 Jbeta primers. The assay was immunoSEQ multiplex PCR, and TCRdb's table has in-frame clones only and misses some. The sample contains roughly 150,000 clones, roughly 70% of which appear only once. The chain has TRBV6-7 and TRBJ1-5; 10 nucleotides agree with TRBD1. TRBV6-7 is known as an ORF, though its function is uncertain. Specimen: PBMCs. The sequence was obtained from a male donor in good health and CMV-seronegative. Here the CDR3 reads CASSYPRGTGVNQPQHF. The CDR3 coding sequence is TGTGCCAGCAGTTATCCCCGGGGGACAGGGGTCAATCAGCCCCAGCATTTT.